The sequence of this T cell receptor beta chain was determined in a study of cytomegalovirus exposure and HLA in healthy donors. PCR amplification relied on 60 Vbeta primers (plus 13 Jbeta primers). Profiled with immunoSEQ multiplex PCR; TCRdb holds only in-frame clones, not every one. The sample shows 90,000 to 100,000 clones, less than 85% of them seen only once. The source material was PBMCs. This receptor was obtained from a woman aged 60 to 75 in good health and CMV-seropositive.

The CDR3 reads CASSLETGEETQYF. CDR3 nucleotide sequence: TGCGCCAGCAGCTTGGAAACGGGAGAAGAGACCCAGTACTTC. V usage is TRBV5-1 and J usage is TRBJ2-5, with D perhaps TRBD2 (6 bases). Germline values: CDR1 SGHRS, CDR2 YFSETQ. The V end lost 0 bases, the J end lost 3 bases, and 9 bases lay between the germline ends. This CDR3 is built from 14 residues.